The 30 T cell receptor beta chains listed next were all sequenced from one sample in a study of blood T cell repertoires in COVID-19. Sequencing was performed with immunoSEQ multiplex PCR; in TCRdb, only in-frame clones are kept and a portion is missing. Of under 200,000 clones listed, almost 85% are singletons. The sample consisted of peripheral blood. These receptors came from a man aged 35 to 55 who had recovered from COVID-19.

The genes are TRBV3-1 (or the pseudogene TRBV3-2) and TRBJ2-3; the match to TRBD2 covers 10 bases. V lost 4 bases to trimming and J lost 1 base; unmatched junction nucleotides: 11. The CDR3 is 18 residues long. Per the germline V gene, CDR1 is LGHDT and CDR2 is YNNKEL (reference sequence). CDR3 residues: CASSPSSGRAIRTDTQYF. In DNA, the CDR3 is TGTGCCAGCAGCCCCTCCAGCGGGAGGGCCATCCGCACAGATACGCAGTATTTT.

This chain uses TRBV3-1 (or the pseudogene TRBV3-2) with TRBJ2-5, with 11 bases identical to TRBD1. Germline-derived CDR1 and CDR2 are LGHDT and YNNKEL (reference sequence). The length of the CDR3 is 15 residues. V lost 3 bases and J lost 4; bases outside the gene matches: 4. CDR3 coding DNA: TGTGCCAGCAGCCACGGGACAGGGGGGACAGAGACCCAGTACTTC. Translation: CASSHGTGGTETQYF.

V usage is TRBV18 and J usage is TRBJ2-5; tentatively, D is TRBD2 (5 bases). V shed 2 bases and J shed 1 base, with 11 bases lying between them. Looked up from germline, CDR1 is KGHSH and CDR2 is LQKENI. The CDR3 is made up of 15 amino acids. The CDR3 spells CASSPEGSPQETQYF. In DNA, the CDR3 is TGTGCCAGCTCACCAGAAGGGAGCCCCCAAGAGACCCAGTACTTC.

The V gene is TRBV4-2, the J gene TRBJ1-2, with D possibly TRBD1 on 6 matching bases. CDR3 size: 14 residues. In germline, CDR1 is LGHNA, CDR2 YNFKEQ. V was clipped by 5 bases and J by 8 bases, with 18 bases between them. CDR3 nucleotides: TGTGCCAGCAGCTACGAGCAGGGGCCCAGCGGCTACACCTTC. It translates to CASSYEQGPSGYTF.

Here the CDR3 reads CSVESGGGGGYTF. The CDR3 coding sequence is TGCAGCGTTGAATCAGGGGGCGGTGGGGGCTACACCTTC. The chain uses TRBV29-1 and TRBJ1-2; 8 bases match TRBD1. The V and J ends lost 2 bases and 8 bases, in that order; junction bases with no gene match: 7. CDR1 is SQVTM and CDR2 is ANQGSEA in the germline V gene. The CDR3 sequence is 13 residues long.

This clone was seen a single time. This chain uses TRBV3-1 (or the pseudogene TRBV3-2) with TRBJ1-2, with TRBD1 matching over 8 bases. Germline trimming cut 6 bases from V and 8 bases from J; bases unmatched to any gene: 14. Germline V gives CDR1 LGHDT, CDR2 YNNKEL (reference sequence). This CDR3 has 15 amino acids. The CDR3 reads CASSSLPTGVGGYTF. The CDR3 region has the DNA TGTGCCAGCAGTTCCTTACCGACAGGGGTAGGAGGCTACACCTTC.

The chain joins TRBV11-2 to TRBJ2-1; 8 positions match TRBD1. V was clipped by 5 bases and J by 0 bases; unmatched bases: 3. Germline CDR1 reads SGHAT; CDR2 reads FQNNGV. The CDR3 sequence is 15 residues long. The CDR3: CASSLRGPSYNEQFF. The DNA for the CDR3 is TGTGCCAGCAGCCTCAGGGGGCCCTCCTACAATGAGCAGTTCTTC.

The chain is built from TRBV7-8 and TRBJ1-3; D uncertain. Trimming left V 3 bases short and J 0 bases short, with 6 bases between. Germline-derived CDR1 and CDR2 are SGHVS and FQNEAQ. The CDR3 runs to 14 residues. CDR3 residues: CASSLGVSGNTIYF. Here the CDR3 DNA reads TGTGCCAGCAGCTTGGGAGTCTCTGGAAACACCATATATTTT.

V and J are TRBV5-1 and TRBJ2-4; 7 nucleotides line up with TRBD1. Per the germline V gene, CDR1 is SGHRS and CDR2 is YFSETQ. Germline trimming cut 3 bases from V and 0 bases from J; bases unmatched to any gene: 3. The length of the CDR3 is 15 residues. The DNA for the CDR3 is TGCGCCAGCAGCTCGAACAGGGGAGCCAAAAACATTCAGTACTTC. Translated: CASSSNRGAKNIQYF.

This clone was observed a single time. This rearrangement joins TRBV7-6 to TRBJ2-1; 7 positions match TRBD2. The CDR3 is 17 amino acids. With V trimmed by 1 base and J by 0 bases, 6 bases remained unmatched. Germline-derived CDR1 and CDR2 are SGHVS and FNYEAQ. CDR3 DNA sequence: TGTGCCAGCAGCTTAGGTCTAGCGGAGAGCTCCTACAATGAGCAGTTCTTC. Its protein product is CASSLGLAESSYNEQFF.

This rearrangement joins TRBV9 to TRBJ2-7; D is unresolved. In germline, CDR1 is SGDLS, CDR2 YYNGEE. The germline V and J ends were trimmed by 4 bases and 3 bases, with 5 bases remaining between them. CDR3 length: 11 amino acids. The CDR3 DNA sequence: TGTGCCAGCAGCAACGGCTACGAGCAGTACTTC. Its protein is CASSNGYEQYF.

The genes are TRBV5-4 and TRBJ2-5; tentatively, D is TRBD2 (6 bases). Trimming removed 2 bases at V and 4 bases at J, with 15 bases between. The CDR3 has 15 amino acids. CDR1 and CDR2 from the germline V gene are SGHNT and YYREEE (reference sequence). The CDR3 DNA reads TGTGCCAGCAGCTTCGACGCAGGAGGGAGAGAGACCCAGTACTTC. It specifies CASSFDAGGRETQYF. Full variable domain (remainder filled in from reference TRBV5-4 and TRBJ2-5): ETGVTQSPTHLIKTRGQQVTLRCSSQSGHNTVSWYQQALGQGPQFIFQYYREEENGRGNFPPRFSGLQFPNYSSELNVNALELDDSALYLCASSFDAGGRETQYFGPGTRLLVL.

The genes are TRBV9 and TRBJ2-5; the match to TRBD1 covers 7 bases. V dropped 0 bases and J dropped 1; count of bases not matched to a gene: 6. CDR3 length: 16 residues. Looked up from germline, CDR1 is SGDLS and CDR2 is YYNGEE. CDR3 coding DNA: TGTGCCAGCAGCGTAGACAGGGGAGTCGGCCAAGAGACCCAGTACTTC. This codes for CASSVDRGVGQETQYF.

This clone appeared a few times. V usage is TRBV9 and J usage is TRBJ1-4, with 12 nucleotides matching TRBD1. The CDR3 extends over 16 amino acids. The germline CDR1 and CDR2 sequences are SGDLS and YYNGEE. Trimming cost V 4 bases and J 5 bases; bases outside gene matches: 6. CDR3 protein: CASSSRDRGRNEKLFF. The CDR3 nucleotides are TGTGCCAGCAGCTCCCGGGACAGGGGGCGAAATGAAAAACTGTTTTTT.

The chain links TRBV9 to TRBJ1-1, with TRBD1 matching over 7 bases. This CDR3 region has 15 residues. After removal of 4 bases from V and 0 bases from J, the junction contained 6 bases not matched to a gene. The germline V gene encodes CDR1 SGDLS and CDR2 YYNGEE. The CDR3 protein is CASSSRQGVNTEAFF. In DNA form, the CDR3 reads TGTGCCAGCAGCTCCCGGCAGGGGGTGAACACTGAAGCTTTCTTT.

The chain links TRBV6-2 or TRBV6-3 to TRBJ2-1, with no clear D. This CDR3 spans 14 amino acids. Trimming left V 2 bases short and J 4 bases short, with 9 bases between. The germline CDR1 and CDR2 sequences are MNHEY and SVGEGT. CDR3 sequence reads: CASSYEAEYNEQFF. CDR3 nucleotide sequence: TGTGCCAGCAGTTACGAGGCGGAATACAATGAGCAGTTCTTC.

The chain uses TRBV19 and TRBJ2-1, with no clear D. The V and J ends lost 10 bases and 2 bases respectively, with 12 bases between them. Germline values: CDR1 LNHDA, CDR2 SQIVND (reference sequence). This CDR3 is built from 13 residues. CDR3 in amino acids: CATKETTYNEQFF. The CDR3 coding sequence is TGTGCCACTAAGGAGACCACCTACAATGAGCAGTTCTTC.

The rearrangement joins TRBV11-2 to TRBJ2-2; 8 nucleotides align to TRBD2. V dropped 5 bases and J dropped 3; count of bases not matched to a gene: 5. The CDR3 is 15 residues long. CDR1 and CDR2 (germline): SGHAT, FQNNGV. CDR3 DNA sequence: TGTGCCAGCAGCCTGGGACTAGAACACACCGGGGAGCTGTTTTTT. Translated, it gives CASSLGLEHTGELFF.

The gene calls are TRBV7-9 and TRBJ2-7, with TRBD1 identical over 8 bases. Germline CDR1 reads SEHNR; CDR2 reads FQNEAQ (reference sequence). Trimming at V came to 1 base and at J to 7 bases, leaving 9 bases not matched to a gene. CDR3 length equals 15 residues. The CDR3 loop reads CASSLGGRGLGEQYF. The CDR3 DNA reads TGTGCCAGCAGCTTAGGAGGCAGGGGGCTGGGGGAGCAGTACTTC. Variable domain in full (rest from reference TRBV7-9 and TRBJ2-7): DTGVSQNPRHKITKRGQNVTFRCDPISEHNRLYWYRQTLGQGPEFLTYFQNEAQLEKSRLLSDRFSAERPKGSFSTLEIQRTEQGDSAMYLCASSLGGRGLGEQYFGPGTRLTVT.

The chain uses TRBV7-2 and TRBJ2-1, with a weak D call TRBD2 (6 bases). This CDR3 has 13 amino acids. The V end was cut by 1 base, the J end by 9 bases, with 10 bases between. From germline, CDR1 is SGHTA and CDR2 FQGNSA. The CDR3 loop reads CASSLGLVAEQFF. The DNA of the CDR3 is TGTGCCAGCAGCTTAGGACTAGTTGCTGAGCAGTTCTTC.

This rearrangement joins TRBV24-1 to TRBJ1-5; perhaps TRBD1 as D (5 bases). Germline lookup yields CDR1 KGHDR and CDR2 SFDVKD. The CDR3 sequence is 14 residues long. Trimming removed 4 bases from V and 4 bases from J, with 10 bases in between. The DNA of the CDR3 is TGTGCCACCAGTGACCGACAGCGAAATCAGCCCCAGCATTTT. It specifies CATSDRQRNQPQHF.

The chain recombines TRBV7-8 with TRBJ1-2; 7 bases line up with TRBD1. The CDR3 contains 14 residues. Germline trimming cut 3 bases from V and 4 bases from J; bases unmatched to any gene: 5. Germline loops: CDR1 SGHVS, CDR2 FQNEAQ. The CDR3 loop reads CASSLGRGTYGYTF. As DNA, the CDR3 is TGTGCCAGCAGCTTGGGCAGGGGGACCTATGGCTACACCTTC.

This clone was recorded only once. The V call is TRBV20-1, the J call TRBJ1-1, with 9 bases that match TRBD1. Trimming at V came to 3 bases and at J to 5 bases, leaving 10 bases not matched to a gene. The CDR3 covers 15 residues. Germline CDR1 DFQATT, CDR2 SNEGSKA (reference sequence). The chain's CDR3 is CSASDSTGGITEAFF. The CDR3 nucleotides are TGCAGTGCTAGTGATAGCACAGGGGGCATTACTGAAGCTTTCTTT.

The rearrangement joins TRBV29-1 to TRBJ2-5; 9 nucleotides match TRBD1. J was trimmed by 2 bases and V by 1 base; bases with no gene match: 14. CDR3 length: 18 residues. CDR1 SQVTM and CDR2 ANQGSEA come from the germline V gene. CDR3 sequence reads: CSVEGTGDLPSPQETQYF. The CDR3 nucleotides read TGCAGCGTTGAAGGGACAGGGGACCTGCCTTCACCTCAAGAGACCCAGTACTTC.

The chain uses TRBV5-6 and TRBJ2-1, with 11 bases that match TRBD2. The V and J ends lost 4 bases and 8 bases, in that order; junction bases with no gene match: 8. CDR1 and CDR2 from the germline V gene are SGHDT and YYEEEE. The CDR3 covers 15 residues. CDR3 in DNA: TGTGCCAGCAGCCCTATAGCGGGGGGGTTATATGAGCAGTTCTTC. Encoded protein: CASSPIAGGLYEQFF.

CDR3 nucleotide sequence: TGTGCCAGTAGTATAGAAACTGGACAGGGGGCGCGGCAGCCCCAGCATTTT. Translation gives CASSIETGQGARQPQHF. The genes are TRBV19 and TRBJ1-5; 11 nucleotides agree with TRBD1. Germline values: CDR1 LNHDA, CDR2 SQIVND (reference sequence). Trimming removed 0 bases from V and 7 bases from J; junction bases left unmatched: 8. The CDR3 extends over 17 amino acids.

This rearrangement joins TRBV5-5 to TRBJ2-1; 11 bases agree with TRBD2. Germline CDR1 SGHKS, CDR2 YYEKEE (reference sequence). The CDR3 is 15 residues long. The junction had 6 bases not matched to a gene; V was cut back by 6 bases and J by 4 bases. The CDR3 DNA reads as TGTGCCAGCACCCCCGGGACTAGCGGATACAATGAGCAGTTCTTC. Translated, it gives CASTPGTSGYNEQFF.

The rearrangement uses TRBV19 and TRBJ2-3; the match to TRBD2 covers 7 bases. The CDR3 totals 16 residues. In germline, CDR1 is LNHDA, CDR2 SQIVND (reference sequence). V was clipped by 8 bases and J by 1 base; unmatched bases: 12. This chain's CDR3 is CASGTSGREGTDTQYF. The CDR3 coding sequence is TGTGCCAGTGGGACCTCGGGGAGGGAAGGCACAGATACGCAGTATTTT. The complete variable domain, with remaining parts taken from reference TRBV19 and TRBJ2-3, reads DGGITQSPKYLFRKEGQNVTLSCEQNLNHDAMYWYRQDPGQGLRLIYYSQIVNDFQKGDIAEGYSVSREKKESFPLTVTSAQKNPTAFYLCASGTSGREGTDTQYFGPGTRLTVL.

The genes are TRBV19 and TRBJ2-2, with 8 positions matching TRBD1. This CDR3 region has 16 residues. Germline V gives CDR1 LNHDA, CDR2 SQIVND (reference sequence). The V segment lost 8 bases and the J segment 2 bases; nucleotides outside the gene matches: 10. The DNA for the CDR3 is TGTGCCAGTCTACCCACGGACAGGGAAAACACCGGGGAGCTGTTTTTT. This translates into CASLPTDRENTGELFF. The entire variable domain, with the rest obtained from reference TRBV19 and TRBJ2-2, is as follows: DGGITQSPKYLFRKEGQNVTLSCEQNLNHDAMYWYRQDPGQGLRLIYYSQIVNDFQKGDIAEGYSVSREKKESFPLTVTSAQKNPTAFYLCASLPTDRENTGELFFGEGSRLTVL.

This sequence joins TRBV7-2 and TRBJ2-1, with a weak D call TRBD2 (6 bases). The CDR3 sequence is 15 residues long. Per the germline V gene, CDR1 is SGHTA and CDR2 is FQGNSA. V lost 5 bases and J 6 bases, leaving 17 bases between the germline ends. The CDR3 sequence: CASSTGRDLSNEQFF. The CDR3 DNA reads TGTGCCAGCAGCACCGGGAGAGACTTAAGCAATGAGCAGTTCTTC. The full variable domain, its missing parts supplied by reference TRBV7-2 and TRBJ2-1, is GAGVSQSPSNKVTEKGKDVELRCDPISGHTALYWYRQSLGQGLEFLIYFQGNSAPDKSGLPSDRFSAERTGGSVSTLTIQRTQQEDSAVYLCASSTGRDLSNEQFFGPGTRLTVL.